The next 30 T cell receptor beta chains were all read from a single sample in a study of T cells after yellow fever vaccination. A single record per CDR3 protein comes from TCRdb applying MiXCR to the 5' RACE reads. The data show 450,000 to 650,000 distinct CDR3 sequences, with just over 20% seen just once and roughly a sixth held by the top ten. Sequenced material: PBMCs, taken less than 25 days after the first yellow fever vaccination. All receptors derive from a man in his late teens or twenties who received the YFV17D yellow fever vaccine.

The CDR3 nucleotides are TGCGCCAGCAGCTTGGGCGCGGGGTTTAGAGGCTACACCTTC. Translation gives CASSLGAGFRGYTF. The chain has TRBV5-1 and TRBJ1-2; the D is unclear. V was cut by 0 bases and J by 8 bases, with 14 bases left in between. This CDR3 contains 14 residues. Germline V gives CDR1 SGHRS, CDR2 YFSETQ.

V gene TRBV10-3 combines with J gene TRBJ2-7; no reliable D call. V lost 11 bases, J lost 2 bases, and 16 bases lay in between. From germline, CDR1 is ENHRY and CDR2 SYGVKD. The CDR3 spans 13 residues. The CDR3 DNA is TGTGCCCCACGGGTACGGATGACCTACGAGCAGTACTTC. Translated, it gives CAPRVRMTYEQYF.

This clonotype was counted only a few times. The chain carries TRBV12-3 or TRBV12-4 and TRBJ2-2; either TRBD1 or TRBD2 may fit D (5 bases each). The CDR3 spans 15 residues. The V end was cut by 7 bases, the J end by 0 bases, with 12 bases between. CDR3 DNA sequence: TGTGCCAGCAAGCCGGGACCCCCGAACACCGGGGAGCTGTTTTTT. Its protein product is CASKPGPPNTGELFF.

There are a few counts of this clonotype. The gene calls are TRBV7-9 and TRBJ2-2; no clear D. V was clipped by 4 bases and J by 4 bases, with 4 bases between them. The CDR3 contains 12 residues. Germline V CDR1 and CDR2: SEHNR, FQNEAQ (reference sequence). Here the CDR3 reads CASSSPTGELFF. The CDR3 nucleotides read TGTGCCAGCAGCTCGCCCACCGGGGAGCTGTTTTTT.

The CDR3 spells CASSPIFEDGYTF. For the CDR3, the DNA is TGTGCCAGCTCACCAATCTTCGAGGATGGCTACACCTTC. The chain couples TRBV18 to TRBJ1-2, with D unresolved. V shed 2 bases and J shed 6 bases, with 10 bases lying between them. CDR3 length: 13 amino acids. From germline, CDR1 is KGHSH and CDR2 LQKENI.

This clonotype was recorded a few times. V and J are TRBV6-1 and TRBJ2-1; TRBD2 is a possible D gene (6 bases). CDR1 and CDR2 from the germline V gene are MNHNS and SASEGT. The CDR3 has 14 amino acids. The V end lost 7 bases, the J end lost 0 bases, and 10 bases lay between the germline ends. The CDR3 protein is CASNGLSSYNEQFF. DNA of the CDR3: TGTGCCAGCAACGGACTAAGCTCCTACAATGAGCAGTTCTTC.

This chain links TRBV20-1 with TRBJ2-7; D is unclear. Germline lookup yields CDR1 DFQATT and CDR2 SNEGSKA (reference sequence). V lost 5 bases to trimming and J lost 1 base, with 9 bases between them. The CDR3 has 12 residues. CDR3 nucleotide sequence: TGCAGTGCTGCCGCACAGTCCTACGAGCAGTACTTC. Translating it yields CSAAAQSYEQYF.

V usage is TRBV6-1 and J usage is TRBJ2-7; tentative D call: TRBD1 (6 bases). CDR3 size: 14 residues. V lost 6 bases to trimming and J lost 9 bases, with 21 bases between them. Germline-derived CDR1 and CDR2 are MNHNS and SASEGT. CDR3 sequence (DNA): TGTGCCAGCAGAACCGGACAGTCTCTACGAGGGCAGTACTTC. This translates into CASRTGQSLRGQYF.

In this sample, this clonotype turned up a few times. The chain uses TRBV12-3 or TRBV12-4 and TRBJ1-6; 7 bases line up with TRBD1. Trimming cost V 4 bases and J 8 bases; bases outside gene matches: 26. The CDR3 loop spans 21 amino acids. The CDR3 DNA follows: TGTGCCAGCAGTTCCAGAACAACCGGGGACAGAAGGTTGAGTATCGATTCACCCCTCCACTTT. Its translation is CASSSRTTGDRRLSIDSPLHF.

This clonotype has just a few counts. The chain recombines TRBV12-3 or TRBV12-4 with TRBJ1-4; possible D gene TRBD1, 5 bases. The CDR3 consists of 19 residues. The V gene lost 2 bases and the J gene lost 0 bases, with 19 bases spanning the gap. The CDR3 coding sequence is TGTGCCAGCAGTTTATCTTGGGGCTTAAAGGGATCAACTAATGAAAAACTGTTTTTT. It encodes CASSLSWGLKGSTNEKLFF.

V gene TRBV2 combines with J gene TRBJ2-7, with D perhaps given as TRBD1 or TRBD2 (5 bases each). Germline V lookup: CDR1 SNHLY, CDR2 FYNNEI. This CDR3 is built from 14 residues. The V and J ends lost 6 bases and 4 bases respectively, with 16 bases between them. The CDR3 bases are TGTGCCAGCAGGGGGGTGCGTATCGTTTACGAGCAGTACTTC. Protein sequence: CASRGVRIVYEQYF. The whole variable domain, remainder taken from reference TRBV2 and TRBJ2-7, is EPEVTQTPSHQVTQMGQEVILRCVPISNHLYFYWYRQILGQKVEFLVSFYNNEISEKSEIFDDQFSVERPDGSNFTLKIRSTKLEDSAMYFCASRGVRIVYEQYFGPGTRLTVT.

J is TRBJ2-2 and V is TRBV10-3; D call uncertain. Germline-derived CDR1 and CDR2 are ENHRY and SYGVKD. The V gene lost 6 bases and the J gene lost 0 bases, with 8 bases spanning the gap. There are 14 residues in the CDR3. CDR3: CAISRDSNTGELFF. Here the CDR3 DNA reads TGTGCCATCAGCAGAGATTCGAACACCGGGGAGCTGTTTTTT.

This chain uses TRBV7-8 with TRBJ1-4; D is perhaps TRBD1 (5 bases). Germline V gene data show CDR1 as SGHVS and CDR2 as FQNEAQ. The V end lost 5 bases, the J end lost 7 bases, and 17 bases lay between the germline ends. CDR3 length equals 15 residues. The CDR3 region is CASSATGGFGEKLFF. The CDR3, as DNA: TGTGCCAGCAGCGCGACCGGGGGGTTCGGTGAAAAACTGTTTTTT.

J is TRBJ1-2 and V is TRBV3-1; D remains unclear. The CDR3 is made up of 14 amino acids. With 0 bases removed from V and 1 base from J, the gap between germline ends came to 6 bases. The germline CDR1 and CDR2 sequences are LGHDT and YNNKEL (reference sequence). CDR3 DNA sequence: TGTGCCAGCAGCCAAGATGAGTTTAACTATGGCTACACCTTC. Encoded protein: CASSQDEFNYGYTF.

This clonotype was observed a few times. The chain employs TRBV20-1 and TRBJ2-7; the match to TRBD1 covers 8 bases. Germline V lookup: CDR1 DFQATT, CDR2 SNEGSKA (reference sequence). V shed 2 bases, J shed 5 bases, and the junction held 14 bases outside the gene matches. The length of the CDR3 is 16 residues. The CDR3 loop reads CSARLPDRVVGNEQYV. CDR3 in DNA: TGCAGTGCTAGACTCCCGGACAGGGTAGTCGGCAACGAGCAGTACGTC.

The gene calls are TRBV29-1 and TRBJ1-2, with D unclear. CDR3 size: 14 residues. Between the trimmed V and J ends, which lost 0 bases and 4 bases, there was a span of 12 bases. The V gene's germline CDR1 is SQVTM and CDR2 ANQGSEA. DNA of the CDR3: TGCAGCGTTGAAGATCGGGCTACGGGCTATGGCTACACCTTC. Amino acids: CSVEDRATGYGYTF.

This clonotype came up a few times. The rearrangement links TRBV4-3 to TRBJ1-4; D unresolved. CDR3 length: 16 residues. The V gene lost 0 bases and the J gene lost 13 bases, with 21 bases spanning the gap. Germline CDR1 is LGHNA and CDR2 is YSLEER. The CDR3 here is CASSQDRPDRAPGLFF. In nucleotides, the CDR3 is TGCGCCAGCAGCCAAGATAGACCGGACCGCGCTCCGGGACTGTTTTTT.

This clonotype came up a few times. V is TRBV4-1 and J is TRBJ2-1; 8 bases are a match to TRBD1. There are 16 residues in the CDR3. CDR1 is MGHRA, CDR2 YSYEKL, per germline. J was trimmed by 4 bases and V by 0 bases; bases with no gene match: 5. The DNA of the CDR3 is TGCGCCAGCAGCCAAGATGGGACAGGAACTTACAATGAGCAGTTCTTC. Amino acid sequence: CASSQDGTGTYNEQFF.

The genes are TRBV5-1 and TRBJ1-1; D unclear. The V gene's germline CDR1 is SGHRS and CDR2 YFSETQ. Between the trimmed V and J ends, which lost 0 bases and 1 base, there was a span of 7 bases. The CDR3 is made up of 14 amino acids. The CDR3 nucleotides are TGCGCCAGCAGCTTGGCGGCAGGGAACACTGAAGCTTTCTTT. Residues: CASSLAAGNTEAFF.

The CDR3 DNA reads as TGCGCCAGCAGCTCCGGGGCTAGCGGGGGCCACACAGATACGCAGTATTTT. It encodes CASSSGASGGHTDTQYF. The V call is TRBV5-1, the J call TRBJ2-3; 10 bases agree with TRBD2. CDR3 size: 17 residues. Germline V gene sequence: CDR1 SGHRS, CDR2 YFSETQ. V shed 3 bases and J 2 bases; nucleotides not matched to a gene: 9.

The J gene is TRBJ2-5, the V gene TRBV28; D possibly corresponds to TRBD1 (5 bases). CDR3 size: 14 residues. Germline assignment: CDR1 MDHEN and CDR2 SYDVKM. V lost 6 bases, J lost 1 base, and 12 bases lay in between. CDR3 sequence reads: CASSPRAIQETQYF. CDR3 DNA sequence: TGTGCCAGCAGCCCCAGGGCTATCCAAGAGACCCAGTACTTC.

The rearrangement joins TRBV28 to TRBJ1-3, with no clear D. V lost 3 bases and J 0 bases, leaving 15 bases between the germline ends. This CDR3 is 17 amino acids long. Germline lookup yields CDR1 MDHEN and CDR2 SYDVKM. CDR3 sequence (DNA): TGTGCCAGCAGTTTGATTGGGAGGGCCCGCTCTGGAAACACCATATATTTT. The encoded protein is CASSLIGRARSGNTIYF.

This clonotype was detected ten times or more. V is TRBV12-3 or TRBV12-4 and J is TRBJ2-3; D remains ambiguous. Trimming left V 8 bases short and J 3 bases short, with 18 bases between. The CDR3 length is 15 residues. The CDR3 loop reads CASGRVFGPTDTQYF. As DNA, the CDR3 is TGTGCCAGCGGACGGGTCTTTGGGCCTACAGATACGCAGTATTTT.

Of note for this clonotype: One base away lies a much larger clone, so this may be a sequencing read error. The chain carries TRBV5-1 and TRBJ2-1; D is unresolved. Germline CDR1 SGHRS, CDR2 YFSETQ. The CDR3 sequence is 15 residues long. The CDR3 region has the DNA TGCGCCAACAGCTGGTACCAAAGCTCCTACAATGAGCAGTTCTTC. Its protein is CANSWYQSSYNEQFF.

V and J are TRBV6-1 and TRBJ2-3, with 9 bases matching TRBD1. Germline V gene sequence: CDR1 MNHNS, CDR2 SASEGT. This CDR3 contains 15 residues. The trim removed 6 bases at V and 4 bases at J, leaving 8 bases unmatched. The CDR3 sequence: CASSTGGPTPDTQYF. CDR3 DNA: TGTGCCAGCAGCACAGGGGGCCCGACCCCAGATACGCAGTATTTT.

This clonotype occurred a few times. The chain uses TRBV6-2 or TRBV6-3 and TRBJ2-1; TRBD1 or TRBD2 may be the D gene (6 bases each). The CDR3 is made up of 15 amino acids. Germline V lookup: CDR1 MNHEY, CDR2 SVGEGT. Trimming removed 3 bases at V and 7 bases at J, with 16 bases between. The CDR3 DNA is TGTGCCAGCAGTTATTCGGGGGCATCGGGTAATGAGCAGTTCTTC. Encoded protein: CASSYSGASGNEQFF.

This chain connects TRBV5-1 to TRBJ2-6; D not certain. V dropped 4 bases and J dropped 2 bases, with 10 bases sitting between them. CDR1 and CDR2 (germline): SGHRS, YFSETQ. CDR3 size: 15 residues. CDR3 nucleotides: TGCGCCAGCAGCCTTCTGGACCCTGGGGCCAACGTCCTGACTTTC. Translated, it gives CASSLLDPGANVLTF.

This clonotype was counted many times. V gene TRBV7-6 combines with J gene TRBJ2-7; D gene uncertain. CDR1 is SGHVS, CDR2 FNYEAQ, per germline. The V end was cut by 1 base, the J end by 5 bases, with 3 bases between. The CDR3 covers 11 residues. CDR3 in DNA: TGTGCCAGCAGCTTAGGGGACGAGCAGTACTTC. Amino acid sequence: CASSLGDEQYF.

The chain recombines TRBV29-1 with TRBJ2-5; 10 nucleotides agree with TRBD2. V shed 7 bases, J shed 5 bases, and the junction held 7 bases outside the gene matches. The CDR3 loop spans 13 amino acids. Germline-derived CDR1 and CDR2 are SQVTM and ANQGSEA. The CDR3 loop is CSAVAGGQETQYF. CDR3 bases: TGCAGCGCCGTAGCGGGGGGCCAGGAGACCCAGTACTTC.

CDR3 coding DNA: TGCGCCAGCAGCTTGGTTTTTAAAGCGAGGGAGCAGTACTTC. Translation: CASSLVFKAREQYF. This chain joins TRBV5-1 and TRBJ2-7; no clear D gene. Germline V CDR1 and CDR2: SGHRS, YFSETQ. Trimming took off 0 bases at V and 7 bases at J, with 14 bases between the two ends. The CDR3 has 14 residues. The full variable domain, completed using reference TRBV5-1 and TRBJ2-7, is KAGVTQTPRYLIKTRGQQVTLSCSPISGHRSVSWYQQTPGQGLQFLFEYFSETQRNKGNFPGRFSGRQFSNSRSEMNVSTLELGDSALYLCASSLVFKAREQYFGPGTRLTVT.